The clone carrying this T cell receptor beta chain was seen at least ten times. Four PCR rounds used nested alpha and beta constant region primers plus the SP2 primer. For blood and skin samples, reverse transcription used TCR alpha and beta constant primers. TCRdb passed the 5' RACE reads through MiXCR, listing each CDR3 protein once. The sample carries roughly 62,000 distinct CDR3 sequences, 5.5% to 8.5% recorded once. This CDR3 is 16 amino acids long. Between the trimmed V and J ends, which lost 1 base and 2 bases, there was a span of 15 bases. Germline CDR1 is LGHDT and CDR2 is YNNKEL (reference sequence). The data are from a study of naive and memory T cell subsets. An oligonucleotide containing a UMI was ligated to the 3' end of TCR cDNA. Whole-blood samples were about 2.5 ml of peripheral blood from healthy adult volunteers. Cells were not sorted; total RNA input targeted roughly 1 to 1,100 ng.

V and J are TRBV3-1 and TRBJ2-7, with D tentatively TRBD2 (6 bases). This clonotype was obtained from a male donor in good health. As DNA, the CDR3 is TGTGCCAGCAGCCAAGGAGTTAGCGGCCGAACCTACGAGCAGTACTTC. This translates into CASSQGVSGRTYEQYF.